A selection of T cell receptor beta chains follows, all from one sample in a study of blood T cell repertoires in COVID-19. Clones were sequenced by immunoSEQ multiplex PCR, and TCRdb holds only the in-frame ones, with some missing. Among 250,000 or so clones, 80% to 90% were seen once, and the ten largest hold roughly 3.7%. The sequencing input was PBMCs or T cells enriched from blood (not recorded which). The origin of the receptors is a woman aged 30 to 39 who had been exposed to COVID-19. Both conserved end residues are part of each CDR3. D genes are given only for firm matches. Not all rows give a size; the values are once, few, many and, for expanded clones, a class.

size: .
V: TRBV2
D: .
J: TRBJ2-4
DNA: TGTGCCAGCAGTGCTTCCGTAGCCAAAAACATTCAGTACTTC
CDR3: CASSASVAKNIQYF

size: .
V: TRBV7-9
D: .
J: TRBJ2-7
DNA: TGTGCCAGCAGCTTAGAAGGGGCGGGACCCGGCGTGGAGCAGTACTTC
CDR3: CASSLEGAGPGVEQYF

size: .
V: TRBV10-3
D: .
J: TRBJ1-4
DNA: TGTGCCATCAGTGAAGGGACTCCCGGATTTGAAAAACTGTTTTTT
CDR3: CAISEGTPGFEKLFF

size: once
V: TRBV6-5
D: TRBD1
J: TRBJ1-5
DNA: TGTGCCAGCAGTACCGGGACAGGGGGCAATCAGCCCCAGCATTTT
CDR3: CASSTGTGGNQPQHF

size: once
V: TRBV9
D: TRBD2
J: TRBJ2-3
DNA: TGTGCCAGCAGCGACCTCGGGAGCGGGGTAAGCACAGATACGCAGTATTTT
CDR3: CASSDLGSGVSTDTQYF

size: .
V: TRBV2
D: TRBD1
J: TRBJ1-5
DNA: TGTGCCAGCAGTGAATCCACAGGGGTGCGGCAGCCCCAGCATTTT
CDR3: CASSESTGVRQPQHF

size: .
V: TRBV13
D: .
J: TRBJ1-1
DNA: TGTGCCAGCCAGGGTGGCAGGGGCCTGAACACTGAAGCTTTCTTT
CDR3: CASQGGRGLNTEAFF

size: .
V: TRBV5-4
D: TRBD2
J: TRBJ2-7
DNA: TGTGCCAGCAGCTTGCCTAGCGGGACCACTGCCTACGAGCAGTACTTC
CDR3: CASSLPSGTTAYEQYF

size: .
V: TRBV7-9
D: TRBD2
J: TRBJ2-1
DNA: TGTGCCAGCAGCTACGGACTAGCGGGAACACCGGGGTACAATGAGCAGTTCTTC
CDR3: CASSYGLAGTPGYNEQFF

size: .
V: TRBV3-1/TRBV3-2
D: .
J: TRBJ1-2
DNA: TGTGCCAGCAGCCAAGTGGGGGCTATCTATGGCTACACCTTC
CDR3: CASSQVGAIYGYTF

size: .
V: TRBV5-6
D: TRBD2
J: TRBJ2-7
DNA: TGTGCCAGCAGCTTGGGGACTAGCGGGAACTACGAGCAGTACTTC
CDR3: CASSLGTSGNYEQYF

size: .
V: TRBV3-1/TRBV3-2
D: .
J: TRBJ2-1
DNA: TGTGCCAGCAGCCAAGGACTAGAGCTCAATGAGCAGTTCTTC
CDR3: CASSQGLELNEQFF

size: .
V: TRBV29-1
D: TRBD1
J: TRBJ1-5
DNA: TGCAGCGACGGGGGGGGACAGAATCAGCCCCAGCATTTT
CDR3: CSDGGGQNQPQHF

size: .
V: TRBV14
D: TRBD2
J: TRBJ2-7
DNA: TGTGCCAGCAGCCACGAGGCTAGCGGGAACTACGAGCAGTACTTC
CDR3: CASSHEASGNYEQYF

size: .
V: TRBV5-1
D: .
J: TRBJ1-1
DNA: TGCGCCAGCAGCGTACGATCGGACAGCGCGAACACTGAAGCTTTCTTT
CDR3: CASSVRSDSANTEAFF

size: .
V: TRBV6-5
D: .
J: TRBJ2-3
DNA: TGTGCCAGCAAGACTAGTCCGCGGGGAGATACGCAGTATTTT
CDR3: CASKTSPRGDTQYF

size: .
V: TRBV11-2
D: .
J: TRBJ1-6
DNA: TGTGCCAGCAGCTTTAGTTTGGTACAGGTTTCGGATAATTCACCCCTCCACTTT
CDR3: CASSFSLVQVSDNSPLHF

size: .
V: TRBV20-1
D: .
J: TRBJ1-2
DNA: TGCAGTGCTAGTATAGACTATGGCTACACCTTC
CDR3: CSASIDYGYTF

size: .
V: TRBV3-1/TRBV3-2
D: .
J: TRBJ1-3
DNA: TGTGCCAGCAGCCAAGATGGGGGGTACACCATATATTTT
CDR3: CASSQDGGYTIYF

size: .
V: TRBV2
D: .
J: TRBJ1-2
DNA: TGTGCCAGCAGTCCTAACCCTGTACCGACACGATTTTATGGCTACACCTTC
CDR3: CASSPNPVPTRFYGYTF

size: .
V: TRBV5-1
D: TRBD1
J: TRBJ1-1
DNA: TGCGCCAGCAGCTCACCCACGGACAGGGGCGCTGAAGCTTTCTTT
CDR3: CASSSPTDRGAEAFF

size: .
V: TRBV6-1
D: TRBD2
J: TRBJ2-1
DNA: TGTGCCAGCAGTGTGGCTAGCGGGAGCCACAATGAGCAGTTCTTC
CDR3: CASSVASGSHNEQFF

size: once
V: TRBV10-2
D: TRBD1
J: TRBJ1-5
DNA: TGCGCCAGCAGATCAGGGGGGAGTCAGCCCCAGCATTTT
CDR3: CASRSGGSQPQHF

size: .
V: TRBV27
D: .
J: TRBJ2-2
DNA: TGTGCCAGCAGTCCAAGGACAGAACCAAGGGGGGAGCTGTTTTTT
CDR3: CASSPRTEPRGELFF

size: .
V: TRBV27
D: TRBD1
J: TRBJ1-6
DNA: TGTGCCAGCAAACCCCCAGGGGGGAATTCACCCCTCCACTTT
CDR3: CASKPPGGNSPLHF

size: once
V: TRBV10-3
D: .
J: TRBJ2-1
DNA: TGTGCCATCAGTGTAGGAGCTACGACCGATGAGCAGTTCTTC
CDR3: CAISVGATTDEQFF

size: .
V: TRBV7-9
D: .
J: TRBJ2-7
DNA: TGTGCCAGCAGCTTAATAGGCCCGACAGTATCCTACGAGCAGTACTTC
CDR3: CASSLIGPTVSYEQYF

size: .
V: TRBV27
D: .
J: TRBJ1-2
DNA: TGTGCCAGCAGTTTATCGTATTCGGCAAACAGGGCTAACTATGGCTACACCTTC
CDR3: CASSLSYSANRANYGYTF

size: .
V: TRBV10-3
D: TRBD1
J: TRBJ1-5
DNA: TGTGCCATTAGACAGGGATGGGATAGCAATCAGCCCCAGCATTTT
CDR3: CAIRQGWDSNQPQHF

size: .
V: TRBV3-1/TRBV3-2
D: .
J: TRBJ2-5
DNA: TGTGCCAGCAGCCAAGCCAGGGAAGAGACCCAGTACTTC
CDR3: CASSQAREETQYF

size: .
V: TRBV20-1
D: .
J: TRBJ2-1
DNA: TGCAGTGCTAGTCGGAGAAGGAATAATGAGCAGTTCTTC
CDR3: CSASRRRNNEQFF

size: .
V: TRBV19
D: .
J: TRBJ1-2
DNA: TGTGCCAGTAGTCTACGGACAAGCCAGACGTATGGCTACACCTTC
CDR3: CASSLRTSQTYGYTF

size: .
V: TRBV6-1
D: .
J: TRBJ1-6
DNA: TGTGCCAGCAGTGATACCCCCCCAGGAAGCTCCTATAATTCACCCCTCCACTTT
CDR3: CASSDTPPGSSYNSPLHF

size: .
V: TRBV7-9
D: TRBD1
J: TRBJ2-7
DNA: TGTGCCAGCAGCCGGGGACAGACCGAGCAGTACTTC
CDR3: CASSRGQTEQYF